This TCR beta chain was captured in a study of T-cell memory formation after mild COVID-19. Study background: TCR clustering was largely donor specific.

Germline CDR1 reads GTSNPN; CDR2 reads SVGIG (reference sequence). The CDR3 extends over 18 amino acids. With 0 bases removed from V and 1 base from J, the gap between germline ends came to 19 bases. This clonotype came up a few times. Via MiXCR, TCRdb re-called the 5' RACE reads, giving one row per CDR3 protein. The sample carries about 250,000 distinct CDR3 sequences, 15% to 17% recorded once. The specimen was PBMCs or a T cell subset sorted from them (not recorded which). This clonotype was sampled from an adult woman who had mild COVID-19 (a few samples of this study predate the infection). Cell type and time point are not known. J is TRBJ1-5 and V is TRBV30; a possible D gene is TRBD1 (6 bases). The CDR3 DNA reads TGTGCCTGGAGTGTAGGACGTTTAGGGGGTCTCAGCAATCAGCCCCAGCATTTT. This codes for CAWSVGRLGGLSNQPQHF.